The table lists the clone carrying this TCR beta chain with a few counts. In TCRdb, the RT-PCR reads were re-called with MiXCR into one record per CDR3 protein. The sample has approximately 720,000 distinct CDR3 sequences, 11% to 15% seen once. Germline assignment: CDR1 LGHDT and CDR2 YNNKEL (reference sequence). The CDR3 is 15 residues long. The junction had 5 bases not matched to a gene; V was cut back by 5 bases and J by 1 base. This receptor was taken from a female donor in good health, serving as a healthy control. V gene TRBV3-1 combines with J gene TRBJ2-7; 10 bases are shared with TRBD2. Sequenced sample: memory CD4+ T cells from blood. The CDR3 sequence is CASSTRTSGSYEQYF. In DNA form, the CDR3 reads TGTGCCAGCAGCACCCGGACTAGCGGTTCCTACGAGCAGTACTTC.